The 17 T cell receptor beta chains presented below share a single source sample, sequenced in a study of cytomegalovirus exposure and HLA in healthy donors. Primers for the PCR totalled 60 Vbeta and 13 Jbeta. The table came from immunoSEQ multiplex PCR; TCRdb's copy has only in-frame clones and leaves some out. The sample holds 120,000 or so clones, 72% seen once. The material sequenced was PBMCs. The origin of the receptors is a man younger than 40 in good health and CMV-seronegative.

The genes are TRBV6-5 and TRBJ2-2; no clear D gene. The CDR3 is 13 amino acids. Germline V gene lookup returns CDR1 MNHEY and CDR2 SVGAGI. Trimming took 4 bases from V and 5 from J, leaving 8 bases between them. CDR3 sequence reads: CASSSGWTGELFF. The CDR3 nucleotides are TGTGCCAGCAGTTCAGGATGGACCGGGGAGCTGTTTTTT.

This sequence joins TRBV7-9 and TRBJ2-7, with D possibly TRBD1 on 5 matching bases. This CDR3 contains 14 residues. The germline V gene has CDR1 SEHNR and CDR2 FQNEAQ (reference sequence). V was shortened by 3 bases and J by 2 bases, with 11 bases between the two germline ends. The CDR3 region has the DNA TGTGCCAGCAGCTTTTCAGGGAATCCCTACGAGCAGTACTTC. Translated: CASSFSGNPYEQYF.

The CDR3, as DNA: TGTGCCAGCAGCTCCCCCCAGGGCAGATATGTGCGAGGCTACACCTTC. This codes for CASSSPQGRYVRGYTF. V is TRBV5-4 and J is TRBJ1-2; D may be TRBD1 (5 bases). The CDR3 covers 16 residues. The germline V gene encodes CDR1 SGHNT and CDR2 YYREEE (reference sequence). V was trimmed by 3 bases and J by 8 bases, leaving 23 bases between them.

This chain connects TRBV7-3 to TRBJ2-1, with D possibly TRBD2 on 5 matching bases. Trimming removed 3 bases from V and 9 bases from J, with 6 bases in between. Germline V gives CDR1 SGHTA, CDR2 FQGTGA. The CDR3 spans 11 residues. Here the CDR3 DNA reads TGTGCCAGCAGCTTCGGGGTTGAGCAGTTCTTC. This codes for CASSFGVEQFF.

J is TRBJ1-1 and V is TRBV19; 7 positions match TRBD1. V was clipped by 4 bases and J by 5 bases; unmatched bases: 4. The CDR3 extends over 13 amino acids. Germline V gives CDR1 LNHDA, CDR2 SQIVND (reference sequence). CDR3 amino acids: CASSTGGWTEAFF. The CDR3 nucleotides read TGTGCCAGTAGTACAGGGGGATGGACTGAAGCTTTCTTT. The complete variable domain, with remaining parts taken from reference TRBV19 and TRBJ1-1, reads DGGITQSPKYLFRKEGQNVTLSCEQNLNHDAMYWYRQDPGQGLRLIYYSQIVNDFQKGDIAEGYSVSREKKESFPLTVTSAQKNPTAFYLCASSTGGWTEAFFGQGTRLTVV.

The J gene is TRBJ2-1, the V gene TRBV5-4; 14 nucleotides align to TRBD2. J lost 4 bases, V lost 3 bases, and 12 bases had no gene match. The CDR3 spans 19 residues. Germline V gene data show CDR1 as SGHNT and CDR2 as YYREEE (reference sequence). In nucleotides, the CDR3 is TGTGCCAGCAGCTCCTCGACTAGCGGGGGGGGAAGGTGGTACAATGAGCAGTTCTTC. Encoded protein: CASSSSTSGGGRWYNEQFF.

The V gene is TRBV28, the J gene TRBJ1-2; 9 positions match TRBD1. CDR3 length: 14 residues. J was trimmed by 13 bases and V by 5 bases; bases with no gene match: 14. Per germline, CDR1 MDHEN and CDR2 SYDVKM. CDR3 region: CASSPSSGTGSTTF. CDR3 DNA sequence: TGTGCCAGCAGTCCTTCATCTGGGACAGGGTCTACCACCTTC.

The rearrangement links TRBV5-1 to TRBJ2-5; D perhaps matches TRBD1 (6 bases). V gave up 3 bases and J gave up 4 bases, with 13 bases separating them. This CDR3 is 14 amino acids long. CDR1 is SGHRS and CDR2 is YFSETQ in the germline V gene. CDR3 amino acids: CASSSGQPGETQYF. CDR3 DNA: TGCGCCAGCAGCTCCGGACAGCCAGGAGAGACCCAGTACTTC.

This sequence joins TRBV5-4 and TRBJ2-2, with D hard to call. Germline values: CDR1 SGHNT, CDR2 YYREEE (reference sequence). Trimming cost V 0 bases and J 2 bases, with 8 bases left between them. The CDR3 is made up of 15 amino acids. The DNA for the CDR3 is TGTGCCAGCAGCTTGGACACAGCAAACACCGGGGAGCTGTTTTTT. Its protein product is CASSLDTANTGELFF.

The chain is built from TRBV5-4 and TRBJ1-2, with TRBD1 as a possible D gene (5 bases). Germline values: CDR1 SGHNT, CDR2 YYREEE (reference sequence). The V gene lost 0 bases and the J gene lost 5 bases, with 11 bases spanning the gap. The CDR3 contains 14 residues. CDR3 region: CASSLGGRDYGYTF. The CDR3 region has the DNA TGTGCCAGCAGCTTGGGGGGGAGGGATTATGGCTACACCTTC.

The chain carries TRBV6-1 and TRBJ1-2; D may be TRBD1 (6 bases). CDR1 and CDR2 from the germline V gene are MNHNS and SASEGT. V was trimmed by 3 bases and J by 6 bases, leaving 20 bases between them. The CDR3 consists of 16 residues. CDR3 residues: CASSERGGAEINGYTF. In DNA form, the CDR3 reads TGTGCCAGCAGTGAGAGGGGGGGGGCAGAGATAAATGGCTACACCTTC.

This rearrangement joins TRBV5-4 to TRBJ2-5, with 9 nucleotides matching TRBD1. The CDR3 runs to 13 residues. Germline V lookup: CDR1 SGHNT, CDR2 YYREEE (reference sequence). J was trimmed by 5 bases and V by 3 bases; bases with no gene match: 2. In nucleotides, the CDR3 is TGTGCCAGCAGCTCCGGACAGGGGGAGACCCAGTACTTC. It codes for CASSSGQGETQYF.

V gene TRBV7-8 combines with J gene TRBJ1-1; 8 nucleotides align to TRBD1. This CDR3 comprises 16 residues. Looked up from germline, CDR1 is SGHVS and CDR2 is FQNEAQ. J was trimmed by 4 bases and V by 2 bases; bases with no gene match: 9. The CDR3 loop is CASSLTARQGTTEAFF. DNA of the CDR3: TGTGCCAGCAGCTTAACAGCCCGACAGGGGACCACTGAAGCTTTCTTT. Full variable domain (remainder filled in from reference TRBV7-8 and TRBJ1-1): GAGVSQSPRYKVAKRGQDVALRCDPISGHVSLFWYQQALGQGPEFLTYFQNEAQLDKSGLPSDRFFAERPEGSVSTLKIQRTQQEDSAVYLCASSLTARQGTTEAFFGQGTRLTVV.

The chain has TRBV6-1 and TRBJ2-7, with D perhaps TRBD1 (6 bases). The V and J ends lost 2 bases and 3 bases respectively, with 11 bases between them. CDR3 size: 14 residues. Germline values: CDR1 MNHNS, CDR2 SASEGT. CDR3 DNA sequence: TGTGCCAGCAGTGAAAGAAGCAGGGGCTACGAGCAGTACTTC. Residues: CASSERSRGYEQYF.

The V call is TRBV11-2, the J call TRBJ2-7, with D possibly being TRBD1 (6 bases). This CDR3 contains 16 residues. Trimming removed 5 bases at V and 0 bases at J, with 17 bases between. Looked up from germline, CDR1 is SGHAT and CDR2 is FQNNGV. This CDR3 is CASSLGRGTNSYEQYF. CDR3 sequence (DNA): TGTGCCAGCAGCCTAGGCCGAGGGACAAACTCCTACGAGCAGTACTTC.

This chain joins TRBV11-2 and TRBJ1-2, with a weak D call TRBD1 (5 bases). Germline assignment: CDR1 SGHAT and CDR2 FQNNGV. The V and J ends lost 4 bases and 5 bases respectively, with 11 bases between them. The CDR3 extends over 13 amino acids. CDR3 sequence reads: CASSSGRGYGYTF. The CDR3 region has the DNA TGTGCCAGCAGCTCCGGGAGGGGTTATGGCTACACCTTC.

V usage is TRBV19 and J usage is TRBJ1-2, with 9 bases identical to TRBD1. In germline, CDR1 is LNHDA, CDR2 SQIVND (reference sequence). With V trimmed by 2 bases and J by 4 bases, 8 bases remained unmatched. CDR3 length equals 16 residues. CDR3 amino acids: CASSILSTGGSYGYTF. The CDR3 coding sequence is TGTGCCAGTAGTATACTCTCGACAGGGGGGAGCTATGGCTACACCTTC.